These T cell receptor beta chains were read from a single sample in a study of blood T cell repertoires in COVID-19. Clones were sequenced by immunoSEQ multiplex PCR, and TCRdb holds only the in-frame ones, with some missing. The table shows 150,000 to 200,000 clones, with more than 70% occurring only once. The source material was peripheral blood. All receptors derive from a human donor in a cohort sampled during active COVID-19. CDR3s include the opening cysteine and the closing phenylalanine or tryptophan. A D gene is named only where the DNA matches it firmly. Size values are once, few and many counts, or a class for expanded clones, and some rows have none.

>TRBV2|TRBD1|TRBJ2-1|-
TGTGCCAGCAGGACAGGGGGCGTATACAATGAGCAGTTCTTC
CASRTGGVYNEQFF
>TRBV19|-|TRBJ2-1|-
TGTGCCAGTAGGCTCGGGAGTCGGAATGAGCAGTTCTTC
CASRLGSRNEQFF
>TRBV2|-|TRBJ1-2|-
TGTGCCAGCAGGGAGACAGCTAACTATGGCTACACCTTC
CASRETANYGYTF
>TRBV20-1|-|TRBJ1-4|-
TGCAGTGCTAGTCGGGGGACCGCAACTAATGAAAAACTGTTTTTT
CSASRGTATNEKLFF
>TRBV27|-|TRBJ2-7|-
TGTGCCAGCAAGAGGAGGGAACCCTTCGACGAGCAGTACTTC
CASKRREPFDEQYF
>TRBV7-2|-|TRBJ2-3|-
TGTGCCAGCAGTCCCCTCGCAGATACGCAGTATTTT
CASSPLADTQYF
>TRBV5-1|TRBD2|TRBJ2-1|once
TGCGCCAGCAGCCCAGCGGGAGGGTACAATGAGCAGTTCTTC
CASSPAGGYNEQFF
>TRBV15|TRBD2|TRBJ2-2|-
TGTGCCACCGGTGCAGCGGGGGGGACCGGGGAGCTGTTTTTT
CATGAAGGTGELFF
>TRBV7-2|TRBD2|TRBJ2-5|-
TGTGCCAGCAGCTTAGAGGCCAGAGCGGGGCTCAAAGAGACCCAGTACTTC
CASSLEARAGLKETQYF
>TRBV3-1/TRBV3-2|-|TRBJ2-5|-
TGTGCCAGCAGCCAGGACCCTAGGGGTCGAGAGACCCAGTACTTC
CASSQDPRGRETQYF
>TRBV12-2|-|TRBJ2-7|-
TGTGCAAGTCGACCTAATGCTAGCGGAACCTACGAGCAGTACTTC
CASRPNASGTYEQYF
>TRBV23-1|-|TRBJ1-1|-
TGCGCCAGCAGTCAATCCGCGGGGGAAGGCTTGAACACTGAAGCTTTCTTT
CASSQSAGEGLNTEAFF
>TRBV30|TRBD1|TRBJ1-4|-
TGTGCCTGGAGTGTGGTAGGGGGCGCGGAAAAACTGTTTTTT
CAWSVVGGAEKLFF
>TRBV7-9|TRBD2|TRBJ2-3|-
TGTGCCAGCAGCTGGGGGACTAGCGAGGGGAGTACGCAGTATTTT
CASSWGTSEGSTQYF
>TRBV28|-|TRBJ1-4|once
TGTGCCAGCAGTTTCCCCTTAAGCGGAGCGAATGAAAAACTGTTTTTT
CASSFPLSGANEKLFF
>TRBV30|TRBD1|TRBJ2-7|-
TGTGCCTGGAGTGCTGGACAGGGCTACGAGCAGTACTTC
CAWSAGQGYEQYF
>TRBV18|-|TRBJ2-7|-
TGTGCCAGCTCACTGACGACTACTCTCGGCGAGCAGTACTTC
CASSLTTTLGEQYF
>TRBV11-2|TRBD1|TRBJ1-4|-
TGTGCCAGCAGCTTCGCCGGGACAGTTTCTAATGAAAAACTGTTTTTT
CASSFAGTVSNEKLFF
>TRBV27|TRBD1|TRBJ2-1|-
TGTGCCAGCAGTCCCGACAGGGTGGGTTTCAATGAGCAGTTCTTC
CASSPDRVGFNEQFF
>TRBV4-3|TRBD1|TRBJ1-1|-
TGCGCCAGCAGCCAGAAAACAGGGGGTGAAGCTTTCTTT
CASSQKTGGEAFF
>TRBV7-2|TRBD2|TRBJ2-2|-
TGTGCCAGCAGCCAAGGACTAGCGATCACCGGGGAGCTGTTTTTT
CASSQGLAITGELFF
>TRBV13|-|TRBJ1-1|-
TGTGCCAGCAGCTCGACAGGACATAACACTGAAGCTTTCTTT
CASSSTGHNTEAFF
>TRBV5-1|-|TRBJ2-6|-
TGCGCCAGCAGCTTGGAGGGGATAGTCTCTGGGGCCAACGTCCTGACTTTC
CASSLEGIVSGANVLTF
>TRBV6-2/TRBV6-3|TRBD1|TRBJ2-7|-
TGTGCCAGCAGCCCTCTCCCGGGACAGGGACGGTCAAGCTCCTACGAGCAGTACTTC
CASSPLPGQGRSSSYEQYF
>TRBV7-9|TRBD1|TRBJ2-2|-
TGTGCCAGCAGCTTGGGACAGGCAATTAGCGGGGAGCTGTTTTTT
CASSLGQAISGELFF
>TRBV19|-|TRBJ2-2|-
TGTGCCAGTAGTATTTGGCACCGGGAGCTGTTTTTT
CASSIWHRELFF
>TRBV3-1/TRBV3-2|-|TRBJ1-1|-
TGTGCCAGCAGCCAAGACAGGGTGCGATACACTGAAGCTTTCTTT
CASSQDRVRYTEAFF
>TRBV11-2|-|TRBJ2-1|-
TGTGCCAGCAGCTCCCGGACAGAGAAGTTATACAATGAGCAGTTCTTC
CASSSRTEKLYNEQFF
>TRBV19|-|TRBJ1-1|-
TGTGCCAGTAGTCCCCTGAACGGGAGGAACACTGAAGCTTTCTTT
CASSPLNGRNTEAFF
>TRBV9|TRBD1|TRBJ1-3|-
TGTGCCAGCAGCAGACGACAGGGTAGAGAAAACACCATATATTTT
CASSRRQGRENTIYF
>TRBV24-1|TRBD1|TRBJ1-5|-
TGTGCCACCAGTGATCCGACAGGGGGGAGCAATCAGCCCCAGCATTTT
CATSDPTGGSNQPQHF
>TRBV11-2|-|TRBJ1-1|-
TGTGCCAGCAGCCTACGTGGCGGGGCTGACACTGAAGCTTTCTTT
CASSLRGGADTEAFF
>TRBV5-1|TRBD2|TRBJ2-3|-
TGCGCCAGCAGCTTGAGGTCTAGCGGGAGCACAGATACGCAGTATTTT
CASSLRSSGSTDTQYF
>TRBV7-8|TRBD1|TRBJ1-2|-
TGTGCCAGCAGCTTATCGGGGACAGGGGTTAGCTATGGCTACACCTTC
CASSLSGTGVSYGYTF
>TRBV12-5|-|TRBJ2-7|-
TGTGCTAGTGGTCAGGACATCCGAGGGGGATACTTC
CASGQDIRGGYF
>TRBV6-2/TRBV6-3|TRBD2|TRBJ2-1|-
TGTGCCAGCAGCCGCGGGACTACCAATGAGCAGTTCTTC
CASSRGTTNEQFF
>TRBV13|-|TRBJ2-1|-
TGTGCCAGCAGCTTTGGGCGGGACTCCTACAATGAGCAGTTCTTC
CASSFGRDSYNEQFF
>TRBV6-1|TRBD2|TRBJ2-5|-
TGTGCCAGCAGTGATCGGGTACTAGCGGCCCAAGAGACCCAGTACTTC
CASSDRVLAAQETQYF
>TRBV18|-|TRBJ1-5|-
TGTGCCAGCTCAGCAGACACAACCAATCAGCCCCAGCATTTT
CASSADTTNQPQHF
>TRBV12-5|-|TRBJ2-7|few
TGTGCTAGTGGTTTGAGGGCGGGGAACGAGCAGTACTTC
CASGLRAGNEQYF
>TRBV13|TRBD2|TRBJ2-1|-
TGTGCCAGCAGCCCGGCTAGCGGCTCCTACAATGAGCAGTTCTTC
CASSPASGSYNEQFF
>TRBV11-3|-|TRBJ1-2|once
TGTGCCAGCACCACAGGGTGGGGCAGGGTTTATTTTGGAGGCTACACCTTC
CASTTGWGRVYFGGYTF
>TRBV2|-|TRBJ2-3|-
TGTGCCAGCAGTGAACTTAGAGTAGATACGCAGTATTTT
CASSELRVDTQYF
>TRBV6-2/TRBV6-3|-|TRBJ2-1|-
TGTGCCAGCAGTTTAGAGGGGGCGGGGTACAATGAGCAGTTCTTC
CASSLEGAGYNEQFF
>TRBV13|-|TRBJ1-6|-
TGTGCCAGCAGCTTAGGCCCAAATTCACCCCTCCACTTT
CASSLGPNSPLHF
>TRBV4-2|-|TRBJ1-3|-
TGTGCCAGCAGCCAAGACAGGCCCAGGGGCGCTGGAAACACCATATATTTT
CASSQDRPRGAGNTIYF
>TRBV18|-|TRBJ2-7|-
TGTGCCAGCTCACCTGGGGGGAGCGAGCAGTACTTC
CASSPGGSEQYF
>TRBV5-6|TRBD1|TRBJ1-2|-
TGTGCCAGCAGCCAGCTCCAGGGGGCAACAATTGAGAACTATGGCTACACCTTC
CASSQLQGATIENYGYTF
>TRBV27|TRBD1|TRBJ2-5|-
TGTGCCAGCAGCCCGACAGGGTTGGGGCAAGAGACCCAGTACTTC
CASSPTGLGQETQYF
>TRBV27|-|TRBJ2-7|once
TGTGCCAGCAGTTTAGGTCGGGGTCTGGTATACGAGCAGTACTTC
CASSLGRGLVYEQYF
>TRBV7-9|-|TRBJ2-6|-
TGTGCCAGCAGTTCAAACAGGGTTTCTGGGGCCAACGTCCTGACTTTC
CASSSNRVSGANVLTF
>TRBV19|TRBD1|TRBJ1-5|-
TGTGCCAGTAGCCGAGTCGTTCCCCTTACAGGGGGGTATGACAATCAGCCCCAGCATTTT
CASSRVVPLTGGYDNQPQHF